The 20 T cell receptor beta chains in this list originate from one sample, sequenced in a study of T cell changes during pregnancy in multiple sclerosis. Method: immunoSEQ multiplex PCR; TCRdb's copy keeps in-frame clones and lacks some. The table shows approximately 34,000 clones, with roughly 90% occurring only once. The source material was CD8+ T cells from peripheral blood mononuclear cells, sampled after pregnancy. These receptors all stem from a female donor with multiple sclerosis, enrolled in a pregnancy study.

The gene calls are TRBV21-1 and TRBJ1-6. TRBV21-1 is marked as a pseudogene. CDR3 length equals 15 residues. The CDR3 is CASSKVDGGSSPLHF. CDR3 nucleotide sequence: TGTGCCAGCAGCAAAGTTGACGGAGGGAGTTCACCCCTCCACTTT.

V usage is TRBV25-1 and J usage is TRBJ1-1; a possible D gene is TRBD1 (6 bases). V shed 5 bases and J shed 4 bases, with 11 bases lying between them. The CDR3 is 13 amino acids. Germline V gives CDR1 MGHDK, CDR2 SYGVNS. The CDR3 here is CASSKGGFTEAFF. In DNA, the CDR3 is TGTGCCAGCAGTAAGGGGGGGTTCACTGAAGCTTTCTTT.

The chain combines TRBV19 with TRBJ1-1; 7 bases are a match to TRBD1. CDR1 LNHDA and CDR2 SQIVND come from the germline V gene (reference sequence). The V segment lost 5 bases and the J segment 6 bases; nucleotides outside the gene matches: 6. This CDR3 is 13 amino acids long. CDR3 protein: CASSLQGLAEAFF. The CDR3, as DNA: TGTGCCAGTAGTTTACAGGGGTTGGCTGAAGCTTTCTTT.

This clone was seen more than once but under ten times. The CDR3 DNA is TGCGCCAGCAGCCAAGAAGCCGGGACAGGGGGCTCACCCCTCCACTTT. Its translation: CASSQEAGTGGSPLHF. The chain recombines TRBV4-3 with TRBJ1-6; TRBD1 aligns across 12 bases. V lost 0 bases, J lost 10 bases, and 4 bases stayed unmatched. Germline loops: CDR1 LGHNA, CDR2 YSLEER. There are 16 residues in the CDR3.

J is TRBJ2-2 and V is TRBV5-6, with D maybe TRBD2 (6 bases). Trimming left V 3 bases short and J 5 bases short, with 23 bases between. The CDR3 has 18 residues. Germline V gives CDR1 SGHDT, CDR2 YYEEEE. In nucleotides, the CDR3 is TGTGCCAGCAGCTCGGGCGGCTGGGGCAGTGGAGGGACCGGGGAGCTGTTTTTT. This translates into CASSSGGWGSGGTGELFF. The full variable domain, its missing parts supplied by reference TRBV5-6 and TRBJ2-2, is DAGVTQSPTHLIKTRGQQVTLRCSPKSGHDTVSWYQQALGQGPQFIFQYYEEEERQRGNFPDRFSGHQFPNYSSELNVNALLLGDSALYLCASSSGGWGSGGTGELFFGEGSRLTVL.

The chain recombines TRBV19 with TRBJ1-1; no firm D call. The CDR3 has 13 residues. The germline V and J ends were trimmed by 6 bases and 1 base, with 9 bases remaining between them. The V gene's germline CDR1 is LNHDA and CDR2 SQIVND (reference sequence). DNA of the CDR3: TGTGCCAGTAGGGCAGGCCCGAACACTGAAGCTTTCTTT. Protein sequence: CASRAGPNTEAFF.

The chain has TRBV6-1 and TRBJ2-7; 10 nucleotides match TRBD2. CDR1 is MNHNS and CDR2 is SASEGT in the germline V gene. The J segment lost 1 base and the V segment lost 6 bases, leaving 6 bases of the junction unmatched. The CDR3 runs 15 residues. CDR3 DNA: TGTGCCAGCAGAGGGATAGCGGGGGGATCCTACGAGCAGTACTTC. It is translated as CASRGIAGGSYEQYF.

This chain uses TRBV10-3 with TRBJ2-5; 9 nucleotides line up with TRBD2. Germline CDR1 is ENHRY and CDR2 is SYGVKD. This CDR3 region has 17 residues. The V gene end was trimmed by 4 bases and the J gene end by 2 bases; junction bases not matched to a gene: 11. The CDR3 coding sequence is TGTGCCATCAGTGGCGGGGGGGGACGGGGGGATCAAGAGACCCAGTACTTC. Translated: CAISGGGGRGDQETQYF.

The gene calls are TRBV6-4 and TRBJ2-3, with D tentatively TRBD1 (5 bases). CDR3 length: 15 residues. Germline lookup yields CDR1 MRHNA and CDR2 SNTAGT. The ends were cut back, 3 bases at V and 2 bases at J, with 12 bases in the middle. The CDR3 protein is CASSEEKGATDTQYF. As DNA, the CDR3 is TGTGCCAGCAGTGAAGAGAAAGGGGCCACAGATACGCAGTATTTT.

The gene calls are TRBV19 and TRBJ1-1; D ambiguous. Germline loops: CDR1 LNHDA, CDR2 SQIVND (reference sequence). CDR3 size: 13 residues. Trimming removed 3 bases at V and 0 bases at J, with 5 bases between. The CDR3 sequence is CASSINLNTEAFF. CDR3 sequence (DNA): TGTGCCAGTAGTATCAATCTGAACACTGAAGCTTTCTTT.

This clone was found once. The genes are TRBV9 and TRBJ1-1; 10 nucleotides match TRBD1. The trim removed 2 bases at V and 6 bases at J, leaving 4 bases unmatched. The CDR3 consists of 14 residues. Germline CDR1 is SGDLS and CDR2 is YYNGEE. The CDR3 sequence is CASSVAGQGPEAFF. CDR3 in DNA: TGTGCCAGCAGCGTGGCGGGACAGGGGCCTGAAGCTTTCTTT.

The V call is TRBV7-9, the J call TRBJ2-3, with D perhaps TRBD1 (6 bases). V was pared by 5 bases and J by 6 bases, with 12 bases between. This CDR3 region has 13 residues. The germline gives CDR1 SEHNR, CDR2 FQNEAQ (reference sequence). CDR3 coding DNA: TGTGCCAGCAGCAAAGGGGGTCTGGATACGCAGTATTTT. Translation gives CASSKGGLDTQYF. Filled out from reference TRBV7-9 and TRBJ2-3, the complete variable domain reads DTGVSQNPRHKITKRGQNVTFRCDPISEHNRLYWYRQTLGQGPEFLTYFQNEAQLEKSRLLSDRFSAERPKGSFSTLEIQRTEQGDSAMYLCASSKGGLDTQYFGPGTRLTVL.

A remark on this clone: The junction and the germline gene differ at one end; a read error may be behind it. CDR3 region: CASRLTGVTTDTQYF. The CDR3 nucleotides are TGTGCCAGCCGCTTGACAGGGGTAACGACAGATACGCAGTATTTT. The chain couples TRBV7-3 to TRBJ2-3; TRBD1 matches 8 bases. The V gene's germline CDR1 is SGHTA and CDR2 FQGTGA. The CDR3 consists of 15 residues.

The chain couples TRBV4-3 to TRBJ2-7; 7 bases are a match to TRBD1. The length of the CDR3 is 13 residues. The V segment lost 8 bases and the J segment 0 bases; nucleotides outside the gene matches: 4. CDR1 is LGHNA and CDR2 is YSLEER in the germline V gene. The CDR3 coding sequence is TGCGCCAGCGGTCGGGACAGCTCCTACGAGCAGTACTTC. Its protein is CASGRDSSYEQYF.

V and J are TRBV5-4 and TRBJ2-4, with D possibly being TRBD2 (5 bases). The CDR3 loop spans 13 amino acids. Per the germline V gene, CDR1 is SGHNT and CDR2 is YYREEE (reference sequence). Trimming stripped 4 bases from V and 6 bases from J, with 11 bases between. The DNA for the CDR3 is TGTGCCAGCAGCCCCCGCGGGCTAAACATTCAGTACTTC. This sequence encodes CASSPRGLNIQYF.

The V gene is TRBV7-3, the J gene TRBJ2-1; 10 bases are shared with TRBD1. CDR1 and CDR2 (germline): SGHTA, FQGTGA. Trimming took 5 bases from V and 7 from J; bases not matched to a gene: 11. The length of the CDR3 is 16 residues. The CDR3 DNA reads TGTGCCAGCAGCAACCGGGACAGGGGAAATAGGAATGAGCAGTTCTTC. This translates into CASSNRDRGNRNEQFF.

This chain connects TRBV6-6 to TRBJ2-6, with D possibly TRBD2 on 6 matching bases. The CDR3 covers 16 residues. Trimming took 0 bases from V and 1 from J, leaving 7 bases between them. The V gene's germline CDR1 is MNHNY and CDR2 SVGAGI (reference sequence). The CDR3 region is CASSYSRDSGANVLTF. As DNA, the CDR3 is TGTGCCAGCAGTTACTCGCGGGATTCTGGGGCCAACGTCCTGACTTTC.

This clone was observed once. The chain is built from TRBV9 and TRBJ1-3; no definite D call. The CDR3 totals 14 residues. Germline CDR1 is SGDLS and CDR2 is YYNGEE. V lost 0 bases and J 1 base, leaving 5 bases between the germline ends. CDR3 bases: TGTGCCAGCAGCGTAGCTAGGTCTGGAAACACCATATATTTT. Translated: CASSVARSGNTIYF.

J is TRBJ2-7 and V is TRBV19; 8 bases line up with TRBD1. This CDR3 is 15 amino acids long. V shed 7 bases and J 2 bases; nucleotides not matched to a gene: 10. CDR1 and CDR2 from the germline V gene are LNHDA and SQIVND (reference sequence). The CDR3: CASTMGTGGTYEQYF. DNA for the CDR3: TGTGCCAGTACCATGGGAACAGGGGGAACCTACGAGCAGTACTTC.

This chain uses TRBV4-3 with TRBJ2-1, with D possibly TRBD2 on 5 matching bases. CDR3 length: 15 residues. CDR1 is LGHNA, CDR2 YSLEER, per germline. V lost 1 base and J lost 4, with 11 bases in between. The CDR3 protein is CASSQGDSDYNEQFF. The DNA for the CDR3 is TGCGCCAGCAGCCAAGGGGATAGCGATTACAATGAGCAGTTCTTC.